Listed here is a single T cell receptor (beta chain). Its specificity is unknown. Sequencing was performed with immunoSEQ multiplex PCR; in TCRdb, only in-frame clones are kept and a portion is missing. The table shows 110,000 or so clones, with over 85% occurring only once. The V and J ends lost 1 base and 7 bases respectively, with 17 bases between them. The germline V gene encodes CDR1 LNHDA and CDR2 SQIVND (reference sequence). The CDR3 loop spans 16 amino acids. This entry belongs to a study of T cell responses to AZD1222 COVID-19 vaccine. Study-level findings and limits: Clonal diversity may have been underestimated, and the donors were mostly white British, with more females than males. Two AZD1222 doses significantly raised spike-specific TCR breadth and depth over controls. Across the whole spike, CD4 TCRs peaked at regions 160-218 and 743-854.

The TCR sequence derives from an adult in good health. The V gene is TRBV19, the J gene TRBJ1-5, with D unclear. Sequencing used peripheral blood, obtained on day 0 of MenACWY control vaccination. Here the CDR3 reads CASSIAGSHLGQPQHF. CDR3 DNA sequence: TGTGCCAGTAGTATAGCCGGGAGCCACCTGGGCCAGCCCCAGCATTTT.